This T cell receptor (beta chain) was documented in a study of CD8+ T cells in alopecia areata. General study findings and limits: Scalp sample sequencing also detects resident alphabeta T cells of normal skin.

Extracted RNA was reverse transcribed, and the resulting cDNA served as sequencing template. Method: immunoSEQ multiplex PCR; TCRdb's copy keeps in-frame clones and lacks some. This sample has 30,000 to 35,000 clones, with approximately 58% found just once. On this clone: Antigen: not known.

PBMCs provided sorted CD4+ and CD8+ T cells. CDR1 LNHDA and CDR2 SQIVND come from the germline V gene (reference sequence). Deletions cut 7 bases from V and 8 bases from J, with 17 bases between. The CDR3 consists of 13 residues. Source material: NKG2D-high CD8+ T cells sorted from blood. This TCR came from a human donor with alopecia areata. The chain couples TRBV19 to TRBJ1-2, with D possibly matching TRBD1 (5 bases). The CDR3 DNA reads TGTGCCAGTACCCCCTCCCGGGGCAACGGCTACACCTTC. Translating gives CASTPSRGNGYTF.